This TCR beta chain was retrieved from a study of shared clonotypes between healthy human individuals. The CDR3 covers 15 residues. Germline V gives CDR1 SGHDN, CDR2 FVKESK. V was pared by 1 base and J by 4 bases, with 4 bases of the junction left unmatched. Researchers divided each subset's genomic DNA evenly across several immunoSEQ plates. Profiled with immunoSEQ multiplex PCR; TCRdb holds only in-frame clones, not every one. The sample lists around 330,000 clones, under 80% seen once, with over 9% in the top ten. Negatively enriched CD4+ T cells were divided by CD45RA into naive and memory. The V gene is TRBV14, the J gene TRBJ2-7; 10 nucleotides line up with TRBD1. The TCR sequence derives from a man aged 25-45 years in good health. Material for sequencing was memory CD4+ T cells sorted from blood. Specified subset: CD45RA-negative fraction. CDR3 in DNA: TGTGCCAGCAGCCAAGTGACAGGGGGCTTTTACGAGCAGTACTTC. Amino acid sequence: CASSQVTGGFYEQYF.